This T cell receptor beta chain is drawn from a study of T cells after posttransplantation cyclophosphamide. Study observations and caveats: Later post-transplant blood repertoires were often dominated by donor CD8+ memory clones. After PTCy, TRB diversity resembled that of CNI/methotrexate controls.

Sequencing was performed with immunoSEQ multiplex PCR; in TCRdb, only in-frame clones are kept and a portion is missing. The sample lists 15,000 to 20,000 clones; 80% to 90% were seen once. Sampled 1 year posttransplant, controls received myeloablative marrow transplants, methotrexate and a calcineurin inhibitor. V shed 0 bases and J shed 5 bases, with 10 bases lying between them. Germline lookup yields CDR1 MGHRA and CDR2 YSYEKL. The CDR3 totals 14 residues. This clone showed up just a few times. As yet, its antigen is unknown. Sequences were derived from PBMCs, sampled 441 days after allogeneic stem cell transplant with calcineurin inhibitor and methotrexate. This clonotype was obtained from a male patient in his 30s who received an allogeneic stem cell transplant from an unrelated donor, was CMV-positive, and had acute and chronic GVHD. Some T cells may be transferred from the graft donor. This chain connects TRBV4-1 to TRBJ1-2; D gene uncertain. The CDR3 DNA reads as TGCGCCAGCAGCCAAGATCGAGCATTGTATGGCTACACCTTC. Translated, it gives CASSQDRALYGYTF.